This entry is about one TCR beta chain. Its antigen is as yet unknown. This sample stems from a study of CD8 T cells in Susac syndrome. General study findings and limits: Only a relatively small number of individuals were included in the TCR sequencing and HLA analysis.

CDR1 and CDR2 from the germline V gene are SEHNR and FQNEAQ (reference sequence). J was trimmed by 2 bases and V by 5 bases; bases with no gene match: 5. The CDR3 has 14 amino acids. CD8+ and CD4+ T cells from blood underwent TCR beta sequencing, which was carried out in a high-throughput format. TEMRA cells were FACS-enriched, and CD8+ and CD4+ T cells were isolated negatively. RNA was extracted with the RNeasy kit, and a quantity of roughly 0.45 to 1 ug was reverse transcribed using random hexamers. The immunoSEQ assay covered 54 Vbeta and 13 Jbeta segments for CDR3. TCRdb reprocessed the immunoSEQ multiplex PCR reads with MiXCR, giving one entry per CDR3 protein. The sample contains hundreds of thousands of distinct CDR3 sequences, 93% of which appear only once.

The chain carries TRBV7-9 and TRBJ1-1, with TRBD1 matching 7 bases. This receptor was obtained from a human donor with multiple sclerosis. Sequencing was performed on CD4+ T cells from PBMCs. The CDR3 spells CASSVGDRNTEAFF. The DNA of the CDR3 is TGTGCCAGCAGCGTTGGGGACAGAAACACTGAAGCTTTCTTT.